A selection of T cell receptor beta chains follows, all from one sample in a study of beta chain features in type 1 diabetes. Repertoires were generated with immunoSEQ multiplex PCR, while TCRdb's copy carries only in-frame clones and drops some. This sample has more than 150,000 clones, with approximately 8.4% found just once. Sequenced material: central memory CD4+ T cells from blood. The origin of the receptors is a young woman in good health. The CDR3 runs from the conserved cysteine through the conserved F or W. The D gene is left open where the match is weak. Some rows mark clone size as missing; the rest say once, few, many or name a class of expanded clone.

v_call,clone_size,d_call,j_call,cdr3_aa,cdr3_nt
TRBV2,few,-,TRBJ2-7,CASNPGQGRYEQYF,TGTGCCAGCAATCCGGGACAAGGGCGTTACGAGCAGTACTTC
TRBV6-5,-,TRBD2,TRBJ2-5,CAVTGGPAETQYF,TGTGCCGTGACGGGGGGGCCGGCAGAGACCCAGTACTTC
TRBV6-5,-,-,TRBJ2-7,CASSYSLVNEQYF,TGTGCCAGCAGTTACTCGCTAGTTAACGAGCAGTACTTC
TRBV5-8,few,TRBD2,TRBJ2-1,CASSPSGSSYNEQFF,TGTGCCAGCAGCCCTAGCGGGAGCTCCTACAATGAGCAGTTCTTC
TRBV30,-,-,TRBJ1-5,CAWGEQWLNQPQHF,TGTGCCTGGGGAGAGCAGTGGCTGAATCAGCCCCAGCATTTT
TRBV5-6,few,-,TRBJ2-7,CASSGGQGGLATFREQYF,TGTGCCAGCAGCGGCGGGCAGGGTGGGCTAGCGACCTTTCGCGAGCAGTACTTC
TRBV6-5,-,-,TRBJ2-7,CASSYSGLHLWEQYF,TGTGCCAGCAGTTACTCAGGACTGCATCTCTGGGAGCAGTACTTC
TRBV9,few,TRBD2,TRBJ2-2,CASSVGNGGTSGTGELFF,TGTGCCAGCAGCGTAGGGAATGGGGGGACTAGCGGCACCGGGGAGCTGTTTTTT
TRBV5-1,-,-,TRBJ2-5,CASSSVGTYQETQYF,TGCGCCAGCAGCTCCGTAGGGACATATCAAGAGACCCAGTACTTC
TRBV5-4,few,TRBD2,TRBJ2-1,CASSATSGLSYNEQFF,TGTGCCAGCAGCGCCACTAGCGGCCTCTCCTACAATGAGCAGTTCTTC
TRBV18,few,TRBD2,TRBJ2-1,CASSPPLAGGNEQFF,TGTGCCAGCTCACCGCCACTAGCGGGGGGGAATGAGCAGTTCTTC
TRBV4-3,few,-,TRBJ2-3,CASSQLWGVSTDTQYF,TGCGCCAGCAGCCAATTATGGGGGGTTAGCACAGATACGCAGTATTTT
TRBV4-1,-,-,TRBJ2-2,CASSQVQRRTGELFF,TGCGCCAGCAGCCAAGTCCAACGGCGGACCGGGGAGCTGTTTTTT
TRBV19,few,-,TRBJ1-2,CATVGDNYGYTF,TGTGCCACGGTGGGCGATAACTATGGCTACACCTTC
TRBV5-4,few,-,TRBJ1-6,CASSFGGGGAPDSPLHF,TGTGCCAGCAGCTTCGGGGGAGGCGGGGCCCCAGATTCACCCCTCCACTTT
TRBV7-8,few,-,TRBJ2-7,CASSLYGYEQYF,TGTGCCAGCAGCTTATACGGGTACGAGCAGTACTTC
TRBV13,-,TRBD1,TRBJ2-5,CASSKRTGTGLETQYF,TGTGCCAGCAGCAAACGTACCGGGACAGGGCTGGAGACCCAGTACTTC
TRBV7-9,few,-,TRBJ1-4,CASSLTGYMPNEKLFF,TGTGCCAGCAGCTTAACAGGGTACATGCCTAATGAAAAACTGTTTTTT
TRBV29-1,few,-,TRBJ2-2,CSVETALAGELFF,TGCAGCGTTGAGACAGCGTTGGCCGGGGAGCTGTTTTTT
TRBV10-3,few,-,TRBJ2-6,CAIKATGSSGANVLTF,TGTGCCATCAAGGCAACAGGGAGCTCTGGGGCCAACGTCCTGACTTTC
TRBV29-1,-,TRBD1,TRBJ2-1,CSVVRRTGGLNEQFF,TGCAGCGTTGTACGGAGGACAGGGGGCCTCAATGAGCAGTTCTTC
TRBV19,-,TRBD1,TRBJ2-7,CASSITGVVHEQYF,TGTGCCAGTAGTATCACAGGGGTGGTCCACGAGCAGTACTTC
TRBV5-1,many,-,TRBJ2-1,CASSLGLGPQFF,TGCGCCAGCAGCTTGGGTCTAGGTCCGCAGTTCTTC
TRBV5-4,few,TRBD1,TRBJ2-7,CASSTRDRGRDKQYF,TGTGCCAGCAGCACCCGGGACAGGGGAAGAGATAAGCAGTACTTC
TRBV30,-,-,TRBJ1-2,CAWSTGPHGYTF,TGTGCCTGGTCTACAGGGCCGCATGGCTACACCTTC
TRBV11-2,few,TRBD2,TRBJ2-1,CASSSRLAGGAEQFF,TGTGCCAGCAGCAGCCGACTAGCGGGAGGGGCCGAGCAGTTCTTC
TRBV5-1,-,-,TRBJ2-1,CASSLLQGTTNEQFF,TGCGCCAGCAGCTTGTTGCAGGGAACAACGAATGAGCAGTTCTTC
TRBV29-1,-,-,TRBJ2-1,CSVSRGNYNEQFF,TGCAGCGTTAGCAGGGGAAATTACAATGAGCAGTTCTTC
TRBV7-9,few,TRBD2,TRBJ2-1,CASSSGTSLGREQFF,TGTGCCAGCAGCTCGGGGACTAGCCTCGGAAGGGAGCAGTTCTTC
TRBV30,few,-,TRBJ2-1,CAWSSPGASLSNEQFF,TGTGCCTGGAGTTCCCCAGGGGCTAGCCTGAGCAATGAGCAGTTCTTC
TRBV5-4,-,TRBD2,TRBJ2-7,CASSQEASGGYEQYF,TGTGCCAGCAGCCAAGAGGCCAGCGGGGGGTACGAGCAGTACTTC
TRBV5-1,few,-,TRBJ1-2,CASSSPGGDGGYTF,TGCGCCAGCAGCTCGCCCGGAGGGGACGGTGGCTACACCTTC
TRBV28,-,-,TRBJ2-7,CASSGVEGQYF,TGTGCCAGCAGTGGGGTGGAGGGGCAGTACTTC
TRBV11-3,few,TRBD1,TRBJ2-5,CASSFYRGRNTETQYF,TGTGCCAGCAGCTTCTACAGGGGGCGCAATACAGAGACCCAGTACTTC
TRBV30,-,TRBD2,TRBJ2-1,CAWSKRGSTLYNEQFF,TGTGCCTGGAGTAAGCGGGGGTCGACTCTTTACAATGAGCAGTTCTTC
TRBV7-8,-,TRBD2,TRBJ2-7,CASSRTAGTSGYEQYF,TGTGCCAGCAGCCGAACCGCCGGGACTAGCGGGTACGAGCAGTACTTC
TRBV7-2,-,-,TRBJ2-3,CASSRTDTQYF,TGTGCCAGCTCTCGCACAGATACGCAGTATTTT
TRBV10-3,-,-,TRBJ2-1,CATESGTSYNEQFF,TGTGCCACCGAAAGCGGAACCTCCTACAATGAGCAGTTCTTC
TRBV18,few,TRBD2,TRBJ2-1,CASSPGLAGRYNEQFF,TGTGCCAGCTCACCAGGACTAGCGGGAAGGTACAATGAGCAGTTCTTC
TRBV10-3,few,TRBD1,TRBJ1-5,CAISDVQGAQPQHF,TGTGCCATCAGTGATGTACAGGGGGCACAGCCCCAGCATTTT
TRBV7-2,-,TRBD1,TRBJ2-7,CASSPQTGTEQYF,TGTGCCAGCAGCCCCCAGACAGGGACCGAGCAGTACTTC
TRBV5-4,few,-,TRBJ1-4,CASSLNTATNEKLFF,TGTGCCAGCAGCCTTAACACCGCAACTAATGAAAAACTGTTTTTT
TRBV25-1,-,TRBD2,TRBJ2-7,CASIEGGPGEQYF,TGTGCCAGCATCGAGGGAGGGCCGGGGGAGCAGTACTTC
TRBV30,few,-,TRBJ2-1,CAWSVGVTNEQFF,TGTGCCTGGAGCGTAGGGGTAACCAATGAGCAGTTCTTC